The clone carrying this TCR beta chain was recorded many times. Its specificity is unknown. This specimen belongs to a study of identical twins. Study-level results: Out-of-frame TCR alpha sharing in monozygotic twins exceeded recombination model predictions.

There are 15 residues in the CDR3. J lost 4 bases, V lost 3 bases, and 0 bases had no gene match. Unique molecular identifiers were present on the cDNA, and a universal primer site came from template switching. TCRdb analysed the 5' RACE reads with MiXCR anew, one entry per CDR3 protein. This table has approximately 1.8 million distinct CDR3 sequences, roughly 35% appearing once. This chain connects TRBV12-3 or TRBV12-4 to TRBJ2-2; 12 bases match TRBD1. Material for sequencing was cord blood. This sequence originates from a newborn girl in good health. CDR3 in amino acids: CASSLGQGATGELFF. DNA of the CDR3: TGTGCCAGCAGTTTGGGACAGGGGGCCACCGGGGAGCTGTTTTTT.